This T cell receptor beta chain was sequenced for a study of T cell responses to AZD1222 COVID-19 vaccine. As concerns this clone: The antigen remains unidentified.

The table came from immunoSEQ multiplex PCR; TCRdb's copy has only in-frame clones and leaves some out. This table holds about 180,000 clones, about 89% found once. Findings and caveats of the study: The CD4 TCRs associated with vaccination extended across spike and predominated at 160-218 and 743-854. The donors showed a predominance of white British ancestry and of females, with possible underestimation of clonal diversity. Sampling that yielded the repertoires occurred only after the peak T cell response.

The CDR3 is made up of 14 amino acids. V lost 0 bases and J lost 6, with 9 bases in between. Germline CDR1 and CDR2: MNHEY and SVGEGT. The sequence was collected from an adult in good health. V gene TRBV6-2 or TRBV6-3 combines with J gene TRBJ1-5; D unclear. This specimen was peripheral blood, taken on day 0 of AZD1222 vaccination. The CDR3 loop reads CASSYSGISQPQHF. The CDR3 region has the DNA TGTGCCAGCAGTTACTCAGGGATTAGTCAGCCCCAGCATTTT.